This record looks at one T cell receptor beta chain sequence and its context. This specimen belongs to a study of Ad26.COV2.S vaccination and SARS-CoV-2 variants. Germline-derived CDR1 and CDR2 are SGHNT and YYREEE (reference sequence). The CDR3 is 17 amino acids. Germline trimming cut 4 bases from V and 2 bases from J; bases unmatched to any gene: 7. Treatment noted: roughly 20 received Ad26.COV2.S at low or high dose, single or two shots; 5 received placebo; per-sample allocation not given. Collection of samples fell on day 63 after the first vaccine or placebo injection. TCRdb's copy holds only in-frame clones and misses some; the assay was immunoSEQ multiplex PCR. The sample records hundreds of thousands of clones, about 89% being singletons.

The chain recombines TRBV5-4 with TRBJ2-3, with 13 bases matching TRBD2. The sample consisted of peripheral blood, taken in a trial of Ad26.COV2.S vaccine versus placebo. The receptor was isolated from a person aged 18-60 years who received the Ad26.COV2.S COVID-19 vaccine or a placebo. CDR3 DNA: TGTGCCAGCAGCCCGAAACTAGCGGGGGGGCACACAGATACGCAGTATTTT. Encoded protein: CASSPKLAGGHTDTQYF.